The sequence of this T cell receptor (beta chain) was determined in a study of blood T cell repertoires in COVID-19. Across the study: Acute-phase and convalescent COVID-19 samples originated in the United States, Italy and Spain. Sources were T cells, B-cell-depleted T cells, or PBMCs; the material itself was cDNA or gDNA.

Original data processing: Estimates of nucleated cell counts were drawn from the amplification of reference gene primers. The method was immunoSEQ multiplex PCR; TCRdb's version includes in-frame clones alone and lacks a portion of them. The V and J calls and the clone size are those of that table, but D and trimming were determined from the DNA. Of 62,000 or so clones detected, about nine tenths appear once; the ten largest clones hold approximately 4.7%. This clone occurred a few times. The V gene's germline CDR1 is GTSNPN and CDR2 SVGIG (reference sequence). The CDR3 consists of 13 residues. The trim removed 4 bases at V and 6 bases at J, leaving 6 bases unmatched.

The J gene is TRBJ2-7, the V gene TRBV30, with 10 bases identical to TRBD1. The source of this sequence is a human donor in a cohort sampled during active COVID-19. The sample comprised peripheral blood. The CDR3 DNA reads TGTGCCTGGAAACGGACAGGGGGTTTCGAGCAGTACTTC. This sequence encodes CAWKRTGGFEQYF.